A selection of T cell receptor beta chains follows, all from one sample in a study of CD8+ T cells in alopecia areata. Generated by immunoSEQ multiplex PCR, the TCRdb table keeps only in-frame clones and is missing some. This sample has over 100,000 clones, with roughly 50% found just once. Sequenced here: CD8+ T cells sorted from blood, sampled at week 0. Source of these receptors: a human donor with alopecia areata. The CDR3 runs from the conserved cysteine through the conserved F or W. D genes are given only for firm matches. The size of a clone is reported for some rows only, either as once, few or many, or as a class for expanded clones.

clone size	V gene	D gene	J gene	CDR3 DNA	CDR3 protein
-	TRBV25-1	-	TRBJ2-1	TGTGCCAGCAGTGGGGAGAATGAGCAGTTCTTC	CASSGENEQFF
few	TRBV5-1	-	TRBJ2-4	TGCGCCAGCAGCTTGGTACCAGGGACAGCCAAAAACATTCAGTACTTC	CASSLVPGTAKNIQYF
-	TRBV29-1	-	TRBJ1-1	TGCAGCGTTGAAGATCCAGCTCTCTACAGTGTGAACACTGAAGCTTTCTTT	CSVEDPALYSVNTEAFF
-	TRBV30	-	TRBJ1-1	TGTGCCTGGAGTGTAGCCGGGAACACTGAAGCTTTCTTT	CAWSVAGNTEAFF
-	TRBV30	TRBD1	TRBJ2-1	TGTGCCGCCGGAGACAGGGTAGTATATGAGCAGTTCTTC	CAAGDRVVYEQFF
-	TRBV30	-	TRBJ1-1	TGTGCCTGGAGTGCCGGGGGAGGAACTGAAGCTTTCTTT	CAWSAGGGTEAFF
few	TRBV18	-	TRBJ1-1	TGTGCCAGCTCAACCGGTATCGGGGCACTTGAAGCTTTCTTT	CASSTGIGALEAFF
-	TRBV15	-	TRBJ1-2	TGTGCCACCAGCCCGAGGAGAGGCGGCCTCTATGGCTACACCTTC	CATSPRRGGLYGYTF
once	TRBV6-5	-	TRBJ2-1	TGTGCCAGCAGCCACGAGGGGTACAATGAGCAGTTCTTC	CASSHEGYNEQFF
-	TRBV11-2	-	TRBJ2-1	TGTGCCAGCAGCTTATTCACTGAGCAGTTCTTC	CASSLFTEQFF
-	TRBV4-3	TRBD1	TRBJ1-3	TGCGCCAGCAGCCAAGTCATTACAGGGGGCGCCTCTGGAAACACCATATATTTT	CASSQVITGGASGNTIYF
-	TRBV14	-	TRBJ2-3	TGTGCCAGCAGCCTGGACCCTGGAGATACGCAGTATTTT	CASSLDPGDTQYF
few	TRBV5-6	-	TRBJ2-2	TGTGCCAGCAGCTTGCCAGCTAGCAGCGACACCGGGGAGCTGTTTTTT	CASSLPASSDTGELFF
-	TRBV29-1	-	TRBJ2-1	TGCAGCGTTGAAGACGGGAGACAGCCGGGCGATGAGCAGTTCTTC	CSVEDGRQPGDEQFF
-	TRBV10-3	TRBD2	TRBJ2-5	TGTGCCATCAGTGATTTAGCGGGGGGATACCAAGAGACCCAGTACTTC	CAISDLAGGYQETQYF
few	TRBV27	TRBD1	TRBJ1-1	TGTGCCAGCAGTAAGGGGACAGGGCTCGAAGCTTTCTTT	CASSKGTGLEAFF